This T cell receptor (beta chain) was identified during a study of control samples from healthy donors and cancer patients. The CDR3 has 14 amino acids. The ends lost 2 bases at V and 1 base at J; junction bases unmatched: 1. Germline V gives CDR1 MNHEY, CDR2 SMNVEV (reference sequence). This clone was counted between two and nine times. TCRdb's copy holds only in-frame clones and misses some; the assay was immunoSEQ multiplex PCR. The sample records roughly 120,000 clones, 80% to 90% being singletons. The receptor comes from a woman in her fifties or sixties with colorectal cancer. The material sequenced was PBMCs. The chain joins TRBV27 to TRBJ1-1; 7 bases match TRBD1. The chain's CDR3 is CASSLQGENTEAFF. The CDR3 DNA reads as TGTGCCAGCAGTTTACAGGGGGAGAACACTGAAGCTTTCTTT.